The 24 T cell receptor beta chains below were found in one sample sequenced in a study of CD8 T cells in ankylosing spondylitis. TCRdb recomputed calls from the 5' RACE reads with MiXCR, one row per CDR3 protein. Altogether under 450,000 distinct CDR3 sequences are present, approximately 20% being singletons, with the ten largest covering around 14%. The specimen was blood, either unsorted or a sorted T cell fraction (not recorded which). The receptors come from a male donor with ankylosing spondylitis or in good health (not recorded which).

This clonotype was recorded a few times. The chain combines TRBV6-4 with TRBJ2-3; 10 bases match TRBD2. The germline V gene has CDR1 MRHNA and CDR2 SNTAGT. This CDR3 region has 16 residues. J was trimmed by 2 bases and V by 0 bases; bases with no gene match: 2. CDR3 loop: CASSDSSGGATDTQYF. DNA of the CDR3: TGTGCCAGCAGTGACTCAAGCGGGGGGGCCACAGATACGCAGTATTTT.

The gene calls are TRBV7-6 and TRBJ2-7; 9 positions match TRBD1. J lost 2 bases, V lost 0 bases, and 11 bases had no gene match. Germline V gene lookup returns CDR1 SGHVS and CDR2 FNYEAQ. CDR3 length: 18 residues. Written as DNA, the CDR3 is TGTGCCAGCAGCTTAGCGTTTGGGGTCGGGACAGGGCCCTACGAGCAGTACTTC. Protein product: CASSLAFGVGTGPYEQYF.

In its sample, this clonotype was seen a few times. The rearrangement links TRBV12-3 or TRBV12-4 to TRBJ2-1; D perhaps matches TRBD1 (6 bases). V lost 8 bases and J 4 bases, leaving 12 bases between the germline ends. The CDR3 sequence is 13 residues long. CDR3 loop: CASLRGPYNEQFF. CDR3 sequence (DNA): TGTGCCAGCCTCAGGGGACCATACAATGAGCAGTTCTTC.

The gene calls are TRBV6-4 and TRBJ2-3; D is ambiguous. CDR3 length equals 16 residues. V shed 0 bases and J shed 0 bases, with 10 bases lying between them. Germline CDR1 and CDR2: MRHNA and SNTAGT. Written as DNA, the CDR3 is TGTGCCAGCAGTGACTCTCCCCCCGGTAGCACAGATACGCAGTATTTT. As protein: CASSDSPPGSTDTQYF.

The V and J genes are TRBV4-1 and TRBJ2-3, with 14 bases identical to TRBD2. The CDR3 sequence is 19 residues long. The germline V gene has CDR1 MGHRA and CDR2 YSYEKL. Trimming removed 4 bases from V and 4 bases from J; junction bases left unmatched: 13. CDR3 nucleotides: TGCGCCAGCAGCCCAGCAACTCCACGGACTAGCGGGGGGTCAGATACGCAGTATTTT. Protein product: CASSPATPRTSGGSDTQYF.

J is TRBJ1-1 and V is TRBV5-1; no firm D call. Germline assignment: CDR1 SGHRS and CDR2 YFSETQ. CDR3 size: 13 residues. V was trimmed by 2 bases and J by 4 bases, leaving 9 bases between them. The DNA of the CDR3 is TGCGCCAGCAGCTTTAGTAGAAGCACTGAAGCTTTCTTT. Residues: CASSFSRSTEAFF. The full variable domain, rest sourced from reference TRBV5-1 and TRBJ1-1, is KAGVTQTPRYLIKTRGQQVTLSCSPISGHRSVSWYQQTPGQGLQFLFEYFSETQRNKGNFPGRFSGRQFSNSRSEMNVSTLELGDSALYLCASSFSRSTEAFFGQGTRLTVV.

The chain has TRBV4-1 and TRBJ1-5, with D uncertain. Looked up from germline, CDR1 is MGHRA and CDR2 is YSYEKL. This CDR3 has 14 residues. Trimming stripped 2 bases from V and 9 bases from J, with 14 bases between. As DNA, the CDR3 is TGCGCCAGCAGCCAAAACGACTTAACCTGGCCCCAGCATTTT. Translation: CASSQNDLTWPQHF.

The CDR3 spells CASTEGAGANEQFF. The CDR3 DNA sequence: TGTGCCAGCACCGAGGGAGCAGGGGCCAATGAGCAGTTCTTC. The chain carries TRBV7-8 and TRBJ2-1; TRBD1 might be the D (6 bases). This CDR3 has 14 residues. Germline loops: CDR1 SGHVS, CDR2 FQNEAQ. The V and J ends lost 7 bases and 6 bases respectively, with 16 bases between them.

This clonotype occurred many times. The chain joins TRBV9 to TRBJ2-7; 10 bases line up with TRBD1. CDR1 SGDLS and CDR2 YYNGEE come from the germline V gene. This CDR3 spans 15 amino acids. The trim removed 5 bases at V and 3 bases at J, leaving 8 bases unmatched. CDR3: CASSPTGTGDYEQYF. CDR3 nucleotide sequence: TGTGCCAGCAGTCCGACCGGGACAGGGGACTACGAGCAGTACTTC.

J is TRBJ1-2 and V is TRBV4-1, with unresolved D. The CDR3 contains 12 residues. CDR1 MGHRA and CDR2 YSYEKL come from the germline V gene. V lost 0 bases to trimming and J lost 7 bases, with 6 bases between them. The CDR3 is CASSQDKSGYTF. CDR3 sequence (DNA): TGCGCCAGCAGCCAAGACAAGTCTGGCTACACCTTC.

This clonotype was counted a few times. V gene TRBV27 combines with J gene TRBJ2-7; possibly TRBD1 for D (6 bases). The V and J ends lost 5 bases and 6 bases respectively, with 11 bases between them. CDR3 size: 12 residues. Germline CDR1 is MNHEY and CDR2 is SMNVEV (reference sequence). The CDR3 loop reads CASSPDRTEQYF. CDR3 DNA sequence: TGTGCCAGCAGTCCGGACAGAACCGAGCAGTACTTC.

The genes are TRBV10-3 and TRBJ2-7; 12 bases map to TRBD1. The CDR3 is 13 residues long. The ends lost 6 bases at V and 7 bases at J; junction bases unmatched: 4. Germline lookup yields CDR1 ENHRY and CDR2 SYGVKD. The CDR3 DNA reads as TGTGCCATCAGGGGACAGGGGGCGCGTGAGCAGTACTTC. The encoded protein is CAIRGQGAREQYF.

This clonotype came up a few times. The J gene is TRBJ1-1, the V gene TRBV5-1; 9 bases align to TRBD1. Unmatched junction bases numbered 4, after V lost 3 bases and J lost 1 base. CDR1 and CDR2 (germline): SGHRS, YFSETQ. This CDR3 has 15 residues. The CDR3 sequence is CASSSRTGANTEAFF. The DNA for the CDR3 is TGCGCCAGCAGCTCCCGGACAGGGGCGAACACTGAAGCTTTCTTT.

This chain joins TRBV5-8 and TRBJ2-3; D is possibly TRBD1 (6 bases). Germline CDR1 reads SGHTS; CDR2 reads YDEGEE. Trimming cost V 4 bases and J 4 bases, with 19 bases left between them. The CDR3 consists of 16 residues. CDR3 sequence reads: CASSQPGHLSADTQYF. The CDR3 DNA reads TGTGCCAGCAGCCAGCCGGGACACCTGTCAGCAGATACGCAGTATTTT.

The CDR3 loop is CSARESGIYNEQFF. The CDR3 DNA is TGCAGTGCTAGGGAAAGCGGGATCTACAATGAGCAGTTCTTC. V and J are TRBV20-1 and TRBJ2-1; 7 nucleotides match TRBD2. This CDR3 contains 14 residues. The germline V gene has CDR1 DFQATT and CDR2 SNEGSKA (reference sequence). V lost 3 bases and J lost 3; bases outside the gene matches: 5.

J is TRBJ2-2 and V is TRBV27; D is undetermined. V was pared by 11 bases and J by 5 bases, with 9 bases between. The CDR3 is made up of 11 amino acids. From germline, CDR1 is MNHEY and CDR2 SMNVEV (reference sequence). The DNA of the CDR3 is TGTGCCTTCGGTCGAACCGGGGAGCTGTTTTTT. It codes for CAFGRTGELFF.

V and J are TRBV5-6 and TRBJ2-7; D not certain. Germline V gene sequence: CDR1 SGHDT, CDR2 YYEEEE. This CDR3 spans 15 amino acids. Trimming left V 3 bases short and J 3 bases short, with 16 bases between. The CDR3 region has the DNA TGTGCCAGCAGCTGGGCCCCGGACGGATACTACGAGCAGTACTTC. Translation: CASSWAPDGYYEQYF.

Only a few counts were recorded for this clonotype. Its ends do not fully match the called genes, so a read error is possible. The V and J genes are TRBV7-7 and TRBJ2-4; 13 bases are a match to TRBD2. The V gene's germline CDR1 is SSHAT and CDR2 FNYEAQ (reference sequence). This CDR3 comprises 18 residues. CDR3 region: CASSLRLAGGRAKNIQYF. The CDR3 nucleotides are TGTGCTAGCAGCCTTAGACTAGCGGGGGGTAGGGCCAAAAACATTCAGTACTTC.

A few counts support this clonotype. The V and J genes are TRBV5-1 and TRBJ1-1; D is unclear. CDR3 length: 15 residues. Germline values: CDR1 SGHRS, CDR2 YFSETQ. Trimming left V 0 bases short and J 2 bases short, with 11 bases between. Here the CDR3 DNA reads TGCGCCAGCAGCTTGGGGGCTCAGGAAAACACTGAAGCTTTCTTT. This codes for CASSLGAQENTEAFF.

This clonotype was seen only a few times. V usage is TRBV7-9 and J usage is TRBJ2-3; a weak D match, TRBD1 (6 bases). The V and J ends lost 4 bases and 3 bases respectively, with 17 bases between them. The CDR3 is made up of 16 amino acids. Germline V CDR1 and CDR2: SEHNR, FQNEAQ (reference sequence). The chain's CDR3 is CASSYLQGRGTDTQYF. CDR3 nucleotide sequence: TGTGCCAGCAGCTACCTACAGGGACGAGGGACAGATACGCAGTATTTT.

V gene TRBV27 combines with J gene TRBJ2-7, with D unclear. This CDR3 has 13 amino acids. V dropped 8 bases and J dropped 2 bases, with 13 bases sitting between them. Germline V gene sequence: CDR1 MNHEY, CDR2 SMNVEV (reference sequence). Here the CDR3 reads CASGFGRAYEQYF. The CDR3 DNA is TGTGCCAGCGGCTTCGGCCGTGCCTACGAGCAGTACTTC.

The DNA for the CDR3 is TGTGCCAGCAGTGAACCCGCACCAGGGCAGTATTTT. It translates to CASSEPAPGQYF. The chain recombines TRBV2 with TRBJ2-3; D uncertain. CDR1 SNHLY and CDR2 FYNNEI come from the germline V gene. V lost 2 bases and J lost 11, with 11 bases in between. This CDR3 is built from 12 residues.

The chain recombines TRBV12-3 or TRBV12-4 with TRBJ2-5; TRBD1 might be the D (6 bases). Trimming removed 6 bases from V and 9 bases from J, with 17 bases in between. There are 13 residues in the CDR3. CDR3 region: CASSGAGQGSQYF. The CDR3 DNA reads TGTGCCAGCAGCGGGGCAGGCCAGGGGTCCCAGTACTTC.

This clonotype has only a few counts. The gene calls are TRBV5-5 and TRBJ2-1, with 8 bases aligning to TRBD2. The trim removed 1 base at V and 7 bases at J, leaving 10 bases unmatched. The CDR3 runs 16 residues. Germline CDR1 and CDR2: SGHKS and YYEKEE (reference sequence). The chain's CDR3 is CASSLSGLGLGNEQFF. The DNA for the CDR3 is TGTGCCAGCAGCTTGTCGGGACTAGGCTTGGGAAATGAGCAGTTCTTC.